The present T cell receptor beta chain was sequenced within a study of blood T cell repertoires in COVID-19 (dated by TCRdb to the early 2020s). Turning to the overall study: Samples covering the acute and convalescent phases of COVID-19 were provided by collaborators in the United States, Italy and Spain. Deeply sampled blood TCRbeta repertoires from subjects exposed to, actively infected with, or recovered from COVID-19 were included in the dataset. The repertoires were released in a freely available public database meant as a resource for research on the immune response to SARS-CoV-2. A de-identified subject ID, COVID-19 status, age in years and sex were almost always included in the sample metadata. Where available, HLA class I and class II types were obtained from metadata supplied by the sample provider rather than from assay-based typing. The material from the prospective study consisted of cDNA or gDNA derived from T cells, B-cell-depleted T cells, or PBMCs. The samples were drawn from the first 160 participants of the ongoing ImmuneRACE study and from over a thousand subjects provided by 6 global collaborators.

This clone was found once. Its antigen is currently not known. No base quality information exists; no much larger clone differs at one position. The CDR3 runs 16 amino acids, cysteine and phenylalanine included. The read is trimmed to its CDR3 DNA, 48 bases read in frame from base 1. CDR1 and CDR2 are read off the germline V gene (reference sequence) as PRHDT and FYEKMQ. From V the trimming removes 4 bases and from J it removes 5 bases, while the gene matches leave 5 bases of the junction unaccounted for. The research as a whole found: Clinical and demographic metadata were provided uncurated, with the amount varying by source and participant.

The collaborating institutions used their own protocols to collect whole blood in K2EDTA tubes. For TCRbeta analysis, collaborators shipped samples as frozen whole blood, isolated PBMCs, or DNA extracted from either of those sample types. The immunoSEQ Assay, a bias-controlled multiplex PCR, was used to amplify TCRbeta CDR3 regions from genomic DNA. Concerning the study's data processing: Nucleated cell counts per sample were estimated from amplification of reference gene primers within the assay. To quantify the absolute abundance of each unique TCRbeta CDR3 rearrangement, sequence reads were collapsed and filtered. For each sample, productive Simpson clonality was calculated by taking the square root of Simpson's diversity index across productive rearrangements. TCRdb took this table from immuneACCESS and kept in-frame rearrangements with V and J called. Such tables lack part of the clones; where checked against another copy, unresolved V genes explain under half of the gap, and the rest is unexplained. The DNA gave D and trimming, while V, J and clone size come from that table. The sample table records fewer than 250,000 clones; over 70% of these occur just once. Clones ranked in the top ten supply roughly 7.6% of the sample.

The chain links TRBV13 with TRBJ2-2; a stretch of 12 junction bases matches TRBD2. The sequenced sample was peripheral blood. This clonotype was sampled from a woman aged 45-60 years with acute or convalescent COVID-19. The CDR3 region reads CASSSRLAGDTGELFF. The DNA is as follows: TGTGCCAGCAGCTCTCGACTAGCGGGAGATACCGGGGAGCTGTTTTTT. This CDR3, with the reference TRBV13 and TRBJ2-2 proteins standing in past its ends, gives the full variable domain AAGVIQSPRHLIKEKRETATLKCYPIPRHDTVYWYQQGPGQDPQFLISFYEKMQSDKGSIPDRFSAQQFSDYHSELNMSSLELGDSALYFCASSSRLAGDTGELFFGEGSRLTVL.